The rows below give T cell receptor beta chains drawn from one sample of a study of T cell responses to AZD1222 COVID-19 vaccine. Assay used: immunoSEQ multiplex PCR; TCRdb lists only in-frame clones, some missing. Of over 85,000 clones listed, approximately 84% are singletons. The material sequenced was peripheral blood, taken 28 days after the second AZD1222 dose. The receptors were sampled from an adult who received the AZD1222 COVID-19 vaccine. The CDR3 runs from the conserved cysteine through the conserved F or W. The D gene is left open where the match is weak. Size is omitted from some rows. Given values are once, few, many or a class for expanded clones.

D gene	clone size	V gene	J gene	CDR3 protein	CDR3 DNA
TRBD1	NA	TRBV4-3	TRBJ2-1	CASSQDRSSYNEQFF	TGCGCCAGCAGCCAGGACAGGAGCTCCTACAATGAGCAGTTCTTC
NA	NA	TRBV7-2	TRBJ2-2	CASTDRGRENTGELFF	TGTGCCAGCACTGATCGGGGCCGGGAGAACACCGGGGAGCTGTTTTTT
NA	NA	TRBV19	TRBJ1-2	CASNSGIGYGYTF	TGTGCCAGCAATTCGGGTATCGGGTATGGCTACACCTTC
NA	NA	TRBV7-6	TRBJ2-3	CASRGVGSTDTQYF	TGTGCCAGCAGGGGGGTTGGGAGCACAGATACGCAGTATTTT
NA	NA	TRBV19	TRBJ1-1	CASSKRGQTNTEAFF	TGTGCCAGTAGTAAACGCGGACAGACGAACACTGAAGCTTTCTTT
TRBD1	NA	TRBV5-4	TRBJ1-2	CASSQGVPGQRNYGYTF	TGTGCCAGCAGCCAGGGGGTACCGGGACAGAGGAACTATGGCTACACCTTC
TRBD2	NA	TRBV7-9	TRBJ2-3	CASSLTSGSTDTQYF	TGTGCCAGCAGCTTAACTAGCGGGAGCACAGATACGCAGTATTTT
TRBD1	NA	TRBV5-1	TRBJ2-7	CASTSSGTASYEQYF	TGCGCCAGCACCTCCTCCGGGACAGCCTCCTACGAGCAGTACTTC
NA	NA	TRBV5-1	TRBJ1-1	CASTPGGGIRNTEAFF	TGCGCCAGCACCCCCGGGGGGGGCATCCGTAACACTGAAGCTTTCTTT
NA	NA	TRBV30	TRBJ1-1	CAWSVQDTEAFF	TGTGCCTGGAGTGTACAGGACACTGAAGCTTTCTTT
NA	NA	TRBV10-3	TRBJ2-7	CAISRDTYEQYF	TGTGCCATCAGTAGGGACACCTACGAGCAGTACTTC
NA	NA	TRBV27	TRBJ2-3	CASSLTTTGRGTDTQYF	TGTGCCAGCAGTTTAACTACCACAGGACGGGGCACAGATACGCAGTATTTT
NA	few	TRBV5-1	TRBJ2-2	CASTISRYTGELFF	TGCGCCAGCACCATCTCCCGGTACACCGGGGAGCTGTTTTTT
TRBD1	NA	TRBV9	TRBJ2-7	CASSVGIGTENYEQYF	TGTGCCAGCAGCGTAGGGATTGGGACAGAGAACTACGAGCAGTACTTC
NA	NA	TRBV7-3	TRBJ1-1	CASSLVGRSTEAFF	TGTGCCAGCAGCTTAGTAGGGCGGAGCACTGAAGCTTTCTTT
NA	NA	TRBV5-5	TRBJ2-5	CASSLKALEETQYF	TGTGCCAGCAGCTTGAAGGCTTTGGAAGAGACCCAGTACTTC
NA	NA	TRBV6-5	TRBJ2-2	CASSYSTVANTGELFF	TGTGCCAGCAGTTACTCGACAGTGGCAAACACCGGGGAGCTGTTTTTT
TRBD1	few	TRBV6-2/TRBV6-3	TRBJ1-1	CASSSTGTGEAFF	TGTGCCAGCAGCTCCACAGGGACAGGAGAAGCTTTCTTT
TRBD2	NA	TRBV15	TRBJ2-7	CATSRGKASGNSYEQYF	TGTGCCACCAGCAGAGGAAAAGCTAGCGGGAACTCCTACGAGCAGTACTTC
NA	NA	TRBV11-2	TRBJ1-1	CASSLEYTEAFF	TGTGCCAGCAGCTTAGAATACACTGAAGCTTTCTTT
TRBD1	NA	TRBV10-3	TRBJ2-5	CAISESTGEETQYF	TGTGCCATCAGTGAGTCTACAGGGGAAGAGACCCAGTACTTC
NA	NA	TRBV18	TRBJ2-1	CASSPSSAASYNEQFF	TGTGCCAGCTCCCCAAGTTCGGCGGCCTCCTACAATGAGCAGTTCTTC
TRBD1	NA	TRBV25-1	TRBJ1-6	CASSDRRNSPLHF	TGTGCCAGCTCGGACAGGCGTAATTCACCCCTCCACTTT
NA	NA	TRBV11-2	TRBJ2-5	CASSSLGGGVVETQYF	TGTGCCAGCAGCTCCCTGGGGGGGGGCGTGGTGGAGACCCAGTACTTC
NA	NA	TRBV3-1/TRBV3-2	TRBJ1-1	CASSQLLNTEAFF	TGTGCCAGCAGTCAACTACTGAACACTGAAGCTTTCTTT
NA	few	TRBV19	TRBJ2-3	CASSIGGAHTDTQYF	TGTGCCAGTAGTATAGGGGGGGCCCACACAGATACGCAGTATTTT
NA	NA	TRBV21-1	TRBJ2-1	CASKGGSYNEQFF	TGTGCCAGCAAGGGGGGCTCCTACAATGAGCAGTTCTTC
NA	NA	TRBV10-3	TRBJ1-2	CATTPNSRESGYTF	TGTGCCACCACCCCAAATTCGAGGGAGAGTGGCTACACCTTC